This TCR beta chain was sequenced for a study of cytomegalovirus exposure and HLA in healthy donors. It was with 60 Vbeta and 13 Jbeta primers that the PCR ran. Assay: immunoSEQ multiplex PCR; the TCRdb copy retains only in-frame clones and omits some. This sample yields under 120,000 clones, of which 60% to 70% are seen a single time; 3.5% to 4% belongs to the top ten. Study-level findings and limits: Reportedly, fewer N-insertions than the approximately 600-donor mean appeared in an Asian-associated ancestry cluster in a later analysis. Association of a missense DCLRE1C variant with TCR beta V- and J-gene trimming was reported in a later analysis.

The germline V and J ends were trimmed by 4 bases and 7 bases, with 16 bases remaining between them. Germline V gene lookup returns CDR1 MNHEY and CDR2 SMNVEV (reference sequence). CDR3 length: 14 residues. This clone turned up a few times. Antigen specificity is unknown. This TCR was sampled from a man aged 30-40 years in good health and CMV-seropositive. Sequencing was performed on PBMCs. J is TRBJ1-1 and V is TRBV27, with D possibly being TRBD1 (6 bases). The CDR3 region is CASSSADRLNEAFF. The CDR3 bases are TGTGCCAGCAGTTCCGCGGACAGACTAAATGAAGCTTTCTTT.